These 26 T cell receptor beta chains were sequenced from one sample in a study of tumor-infiltrating lymphocytes in primary liver carcinoma listed by TCRdb under 2017. Total RNA and DNA were co-extracted from roughly 20-30 mg of bulk tissue with the AllPrep DNA/RNA mini kit, without cell sorting. TCRdb lists the instrument as Illumina HiSeq 2500. TCRbeta-specific cDNA was reverse-transcribed from roughly 500 ng total RNA using a constant-region primer and ProtoScript II reverse transcriptase. Construction of the TCRbeta libraries relied on three nested rounds of multiplex PCR, following a slightly modified ARM-PCR procedure. The first two PCR rounds used multiplex TRBV1-TRBV30 forward primers with a Cbeta reverse primer, each for approximately 11 cycles. TCRdb applied fastp at Q25 and MiXCR to the public reads, then kept only in-frame beta chains. Rows merge per CDR3 protein into single entries with the most common DNA and genes. The sample table holds around 78,000 distinct CDR3 sequences, of which about 64% were seen once. The ten largest clonotypes hold about 13% of the sample.

Sequencing was carried out using liver tumor tissue from sampling region 4. The cell subset or site label, as the study defines it: tumor region T4, right-lateral pole. The receptors were gathered from a woman aged 60-70 years with primary liver carcinoma and hepatitis B virus infection.

This clonotype has just one count. One end of the junction fails to match germline, which may point to a read error. The chain joins TRBV12-3 or TRBV12-4 to TRBJ2-2; 7 bases align to TRBD2. The CDR3 has 15 residues. The CDR3: CASSLRGGGDGELFF. The CDR3 nucleotides read TGTGCCAGCAGCCTGCGTGGGGGGGGGGACGGGGAACTGTTTTTT.

As for this clonotype: The junction shows a germline mismatch at one end, possibly a read error. The J gene is TRBJ2-2, the V gene TRBV11-2, with 7 bases fitting TRBD1. CDR1 SGHAT and CDR2 FQNNGV come from the germline V gene. This CDR3 spans 18 amino acids. The CDR3 protein is CTSNRGGSYIANTGELFF. The CDR3 coding sequence is TGTACCAGCAACCGAGGGGGCTCTTATATCGCGAACACCGGGGAGCTGTTTTTT.

A note on this clonotype: One end of the junction is discordant with germline, which a read error may explain. The chain couples TRBV12-3 or TRBV12-4 to TRBJ1-1; D remains ambiguous. CDR3 size: 14 residues. CDR3 nucleotides: TGTACCAGCAGTAGCAGAGCCGCGGGTACTGAAGCTTTCTTT. It encodes CTSSSRAAGTEAFF.

The chain couples TRBV11-2 to TRBJ2-7; no clear D. The V end was cut by 1 base, the J end by 8 bases, with 15 bases between. CDR3 length: 14 amino acids. Germline CDR1 SGHAT, CDR2 FQNNGV. CDR3 sequence reads: CASSLGGLGTKQYF. The CDR3 bases are TGTGCCAGCAGCTTAGGGGGTCTAGGCACGAAGCAGTACTTC.

Worth noting for this clonotype: Because it lacks the conserved phenylalanine or tryptophan at the end, this CDR3 is likely a read error. The chain couples TRBV15 to TRBJ2-2, with D maybe TRBD2 (5 bases). Germline lookup yields CDR1 LNHNV and CDR2 YYDKDF (reference sequence). V was pared by 5 bases and J by 0 bases, with 7 bases between. The CDR3 extends over 14 amino acids. The CDR3 sequence is CATSETTNTGELFS. CDR3 sequence (DNA): TGTGCCACCAGCGAGACTACGAACACCGGGGAGCTGTTTTCT.

A note on this clonotype: Since no conserved phenylalanine or tryptophan closes the CDR3, a read error is the likely cause. The rearrangement uses TRBV6-1 and TRBJ2-5, with D perhaps matching TRBD2 (5 bases). The CDR3 has 17 amino acids. Trimming took 4 bases from V and 2 from J, leaving 20 bases between them. CDR1 is MNHNS, CDR2 SASEGT, per germline. DNA of the CDR3: TGTGCCAGCAGTGGAGGTAGGAGTAGCGCCGTACAAGAGACCCAGTACCTC. Amino acid sequence: CASSGGRSSAVQETQYL.

Of note for this clonotype: At one end the junction does not follow the germline gene, possibly because of a read error. V and J are TRBV11-2 and TRBJ1-6; D gene unclear. The CDR3 contains 13 residues. CDR1 and CDR2 from the germline V gene are SGHAT and FQNNGV. This CDR3 reads CATSLTSNSPLHF. The CDR3 DNA follows: TGTGCCACCAGCCTAACGTCTAATTCGCCCCTCCACTTT.

The table lists this clonotype with many counts. The rearrangement joins TRBV5-1 to TRBJ1-1; a weak D match, TRBD1 (6 bases). V shed 3 bases and J shed 1 base, with 13 bases lying between them. CDR1 and CDR2 (germline): SGHRS, YFSETQ. The CDR3 has 15 residues. CDR3 in DNA: TGCGCCAGCAGCTGGAGGGGGGGTTCGAACACTGAAGCTTTCTTT. This encodes CASSWRGGSNTEAFF.

The table lists this clonotype with a few counts. A much larger clone sits a single nucleotide away, making a read error possible. This chain joins TRBV5-4 and TRBJ2-5, with 8 bases identical to TRBD1. Per germline, CDR1 SGHNT and CDR2 YYREEE (reference sequence). The CDR3 totals 15 residues. Losses at the gene ends were 1 base for V and 2 bases for J; bases not matched to a gene: 4. CDR3 loop: CASSLTRDRQETQYF. The CDR3, as DNA: TGTGCCAGCAGCTTGACCAGGGACAGGCAAGAGACCCAGTACTTC.

Regarding this clonotype: Because the CDR3 is missing its conserved closing phenylalanine or tryptophan, this is likely a read error. The chain couples TRBV5-5 to TRBJ2-6; D possibly corresponds to TRBD1 (5 bases). The CDR3 contains 16 residues. The germline gives CDR1 SGHKS, CDR2 YYEKEE (reference sequence). CDR3 region: CASSMTARSGANALTY. The CDR3 region has the DNA TGTGCCAGCAGCATGACAGCCCGCTCTGGGGCCAACGCCCTGACTTAC.

Of note for this clonotype: At one of its ends the junction is not consistent with the germline gene, which may arise from a read error. The gene calls are TRBV4-1 and TRBJ1-1; D unresolved. Germline CDR1 MGHRA, CDR2 YSYEKL. This CDR3 comprises 16 residues. The CDR3 DNA follows: TGCGCCAGCAGTCAAGATCGCTGGCCCCTGAACATTGAAGCTTTCTTT. Translated, it gives CASSQDRWPLNIEAFF.

Turning to this clonotype: The CDR3 does not end in the conserved phenylalanine or tryptophan, so this is likely a read error. This chain links TRBV11-2 with TRBJ2-4; possibly TRBD1 for D (6 bases). The CDR3 loop spans 15 amino acids. Deletions cut 5 bases from V and 8 bases from J, with 19 bases between. The V gene's germline CDR1 is SGHAT and CDR2 FQNNGV. The CDR3 bases are TGTGCCAGCAGCCCAGATGGTTGGGGGCGCGACATTCAGTACTCC. This sequence encodes CASSPDGWGRDIQYS.

A single count supports this clonotype. An end of the junction differs from the germline gene, which may be a read error. The gene calls are TRBV11-3 and TRBJ2-7; TRBD2 might be the D (6 bases). Germline V CDR1 and CDR2: SGHNT, YENEEA. There are 20 residues in the CDR3. The CDR3, as DNA: TGTGTCAGCAGCTTAGAAGCTAGTGGGAGGCATCTTCGGACAACCTACGAGCAGTACTTC. As protein: CVSSLEASGRHLRTTYEQYF.

Worth noting for this clonotype: This is likely a read error, given that the CDR3 carries no conserved phenylalanine or tryptophan at its end. This chain links TRBV11-3 with TRBJ2-3, with TRBD1 matching over 9 bases. The CDR3 contains 15 residues. Germline CDR1 is SGHNT and CDR2 is YENEEA. The CDR3 here is CASSFGTGFTYTQYL. CDR3 nucleotide sequence: TGTGCCAGCAGCTTCGGGACAGGGTTCACATATACCCAGTATTTG.

On this clonotype itself: At one boundary the junction diverges from the germline segment, which might be a read error. The J gene is TRBJ2-7, the V gene TRBV6-5, with D perhaps being TRBD1 or TRBD2 (5 bases each). This CDR3 region has 16 residues. CDR1 and CDR2 (germline): MNHEY, SVGAGI. The CDR3 reads CASSYQPVVGPYEQYF. The DNA for the CDR3 is TGTGCCAGCAGTTACCAACCGGTAGTGGGACCCTACGAGCAATACTTC.

Of note for this clonotype: This CDR3 fails to terminate in the conserved phenylalanine or tryptophan, so it likely reflects a read error. The chain combines TRBV6-1 with TRBJ2-1, with D perhaps TRBD1 or TRBD2 (5 bases each). The V gene's germline CDR1 is MNHNS and CDR2 SASEGT. Trimming pared 10 bases from V and 0 bases from J, leaving 13 bases between. The CDR3 length is 14 residues. The CDR3 DNA reads TGTGCCACCAGAGTGGGGGACTCCTACAATGAGCAGTTCCAC. Its translation: CATRVGDSYNEQFH.

This clonotype occurred once. V usage is TRBV29-1 and J usage is TRBJ2-1, with D tentatively TRBD2 (6 bases). CDR1 and CDR2 from the germline V gene are SQVTM and ANQGSEA. The germline V and J ends were trimmed by 6 bases and 8 bases, with 20 bases remaining between them. This CDR3 has 14 amino acids. The CDR3 region has the DNA TGCAGCGTGGTAGGACACGCCGGGGGAGATGAGCAGTTCTTC. This codes for CSVVGHAGGDEQFF.

The V and J genes are TRBV6-2 or TRBV6-3 and TRBJ2-3, with D uncertain. Germline V gene sequence: CDR1 MNHEY, CDR2 SVGEGT. The CDR3 runs to 15 residues. V was shortened by 10 bases and J by 3 bases, with 20 bases between the two germline ends. The CDR3 region has the DNA TGTGCCAACGGTTACCCCCTAGAGAGGACAGATACGCAGTATTTT. This gives the protein CANGYPLERTDTQYF.

This clonotype turned up a few times. This could be a read error, since a much larger clone is one nucleotide away. The genes are TRBV5-1 and TRBJ1-4; 8 bases fit TRBD1. Germline lookup yields CDR1 SGHRS and CDR2 YFSETQ. The CDR3 is made up of 14 amino acids. Germline trimming cut 4 bases from V and 8 bases from J; bases unmatched to any gene: 7. CDR3 in amino acids: CASSTGAGGEKLFF. The DNA for the CDR3 is TGCGCCAGCAGCACCGGGGCAGGGGGCGAAAAACTGTTTTTT.

About this clonotype: Relative to the germline gene, one junction end is altered; a read error may explain this. This chain uses TRBV2 with TRBJ2-3; D perhaps matches TRBD2 (5 bases). The germline V gene has CDR1 SNHLY and CDR2 FYNNEI. The CDR3 runs 11 residues. CDR3 region: CTRTQWGTQYF. The CDR3 nucleotides are TGTACCAGGACTCAGTGGGGTACGCAGTATTTT.

The table lists this clonotype with many counts. The rearrangement uses TRBV6-6 and TRBJ2-7, with D tentatively TRBD1 or TRBD2 (6 bases each). Per the germline V gene, CDR1 is MNHNY and CDR2 is SVGAGI (reference sequence). V lost 7 bases and J lost 6, with 19 bases in between. The CDR3 is made up of 14 amino acids. DNA for the CDR3: TGTGCCAGCACCAACAGAGCGGGCAGGGGCGAGCAGTACTTC. Its translation: CASTNRAGRGEQYF.

J is TRBJ2-2 and V is TRBV7-3, with a tentative D call TRBD1 (6 bases). Germline lookup yields CDR1 SGHTA and CDR2 FQGTGA. The CDR3 sequence is 14 residues long. V lost 2 bases and J lost 7, with 11 bases in between. Here the CDR3 reads CASSLAQGSGELFF. The CDR3 bases are TGTGCCAGCAGCTTAGCACAGGGAAGCGGGGAGCTGTTTTTT.

V gene TRBV11-2 combines with J gene TRBJ2-3, with 10 nucleotides matching TRBD2. With 1 base clipped from V and 3 bases from J, the junction kept 16 bases outside the gene matches. The CDR3 is 20 residues long. The V gene's germline CDR1 is SGHAT and CDR2 FQNNGV. The chain's CDR3 is CASSLGLSGLAGEGTDTQYF. DNA for the CDR3: TGTGCCAGCAGCTTAGGTCTAAGTGGGCTAGCGGGAGAAGGGACAGATACGCAGTATTTT.

For this clonotype: Being one base from a much bigger clone, this may be a read error. The CDR3 DNA sequence: TGTGCCAGCAGTCCGTTCAGGGGCGCCGGGTCCTACGAGCAGTACTTC. Its protein is CASSPFRGAGSYEQYF. The chain uses TRBV7-9 and TRBJ2-7; the D gene is possibly TRBD1 (6 bases). CDR3 length: 16 amino acids. V lost 6 bases to trimming and J lost 1 base, with 19 bases between them. Germline V gene sequence: CDR1 SEHNR, CDR2 FQNEAQ (reference sequence).

Points on this clonotype: This may come from a read error, since a much larger clone is one base off. The rearrangement joins TRBV7-9 to TRBJ1-1; a weak D match, TRBD1 (5 bases). In germline, CDR1 is SEHNR, CDR2 FQNEAQ (reference sequence). This CDR3 is 13 amino acids long. CDR3 residues: CVSSLGRDTEAFF. The CDR3 region has the DNA TGTGTCAGCAGCTTAGGCAGGGACACTGAAGCTTTCTTT.

On this clonotype itself: Sequence at one end of the junction differs from germline and may be a read error. The CDR3 DNA reads as TGTGCCGGCAGTTTTTTAGGGGGGGCTGGGGCCAACGTCCTGACTTTT. It yields the protein CAGSFLGGAGANVLTF. This rearrangement joins TRBV28 to TRBJ2-6; D is perhaps TRBD2 (7 bases). The V gene's germline CDR1 is MDHEN and CDR2 SYDVKM. CDR3 size: 16 residues.